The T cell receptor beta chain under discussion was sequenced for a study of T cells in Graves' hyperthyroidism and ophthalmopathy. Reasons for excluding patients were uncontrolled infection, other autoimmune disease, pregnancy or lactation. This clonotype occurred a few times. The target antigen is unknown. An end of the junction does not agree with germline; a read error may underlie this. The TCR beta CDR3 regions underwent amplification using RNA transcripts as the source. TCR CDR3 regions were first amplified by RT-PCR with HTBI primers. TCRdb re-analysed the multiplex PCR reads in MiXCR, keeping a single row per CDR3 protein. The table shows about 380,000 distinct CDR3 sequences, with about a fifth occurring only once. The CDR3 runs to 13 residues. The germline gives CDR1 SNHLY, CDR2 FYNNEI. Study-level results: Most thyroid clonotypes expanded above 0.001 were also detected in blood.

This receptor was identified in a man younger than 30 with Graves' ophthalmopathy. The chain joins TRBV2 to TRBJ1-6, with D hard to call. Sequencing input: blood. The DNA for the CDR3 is TGTGCCAGCAGCCCTACAGCGGATTCACCCCGCCACTTT. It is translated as CASSPTADSPRHF.